The clone carrying this TCR beta chain has just a few counts. MiXCR, run by TCRdb on the 5' RACE reads, gives a single entry per CDR3 protein. The sample lists about 260,000 distinct CDR3 sequences, 15% to 25% occurring once. V lost 5 bases to trimming and J lost 9 bases, with 17 bases between them. Per the germline V gene, CDR1 is DFQATT and CDR2 is SNEGSKA (reference sequence). The CDR3 is 14 residues long. The data originate from a study of CD8 T cells in ankylosing spondylitis. The material sequenced was blood, either unsorted or a sorted T cell fraction (not recorded which). This sequence originates from a male donor with ankylosing spondylitis or in good health (not recorded which). This chain links TRBV20-1 with TRBJ1-6, with a weak D call TRBD1 (5 bases). DNA of the CDR3: TGCAGTGCTCCTCAAGTGGGGGGTATTTCACCCCTCCACTTT. Protein sequence: CSAPQVGGISPLHF.